The clone carrying this T cell receptor (beta chain) is a singleton in its sample. No antigen is known for it. The sample is drawn from a study of blood T cells in healthy people across ages. PCR was performed a second time for roughly 6 to 12 cycles using a sample-barcoded 5' primer and a J-beta primer mix. One entry per CDR3 protein, called by TCRdb with MiXCR from the 5' RACE reads. The sample lists 1.5 million to 2 million distinct CDR3 sequences; around half were seen once. Study conclusions and caveats: Unsorted PBMCs blocked a conclusive comparison of naive and antigen-experienced cells. Donor CMV status was unknown, possibly confounding expanded clonotype changes.

CDR1 and CDR2 from the germline V gene are SGHDT and YYEEEE. The CDR3 extends over 16 amino acids. The V end was cut by 4 bases, the J end by 5 bases, with 21 bases between. The sequence was obtained from a woman aged 40-49 years in good health. The chain links TRBV5-6 to TRBJ2-5; TRBD2 is a possible D gene (6 bases). The sequenced sample was blood. CDR3 in DNA: TGTGCCAGCAGCCTCACCACTGGGTCAACTAGCGAGACCCAGTACTTC. It encodes CASSLTTGSTSETQYF.